The rows below give T cell receptor beta chains drawn from one sample of a study of molecular identifiers for immune sequencing clone quantification. Via MiXCR, TCRdb re-called the PCR reads, giving one row per CDR3 protein. The table records more than 450,000 distinct CDR3 sequences, about a fifth of them present only once. Sequenced material: naive CD8+ T cells from blood, with Jurkat cell RNA spiked in. The receptors stem from a human donor in good health. Some libraries in this study had Jurkat cell RNA spiked in. Both conserved end residues are part of each CDR3. Fields, in order: V gene, clone size, D gene, J gene, CDR3 DNA, CDR3 protein. D genes are given only for firm matches. Size is stated for part of the rows, as once, few or many counts, or as a class when the clone is expanded.

>TRBV4-1|many|.|TRBJ2-4
TGCGCCAGCAGCCAGGGGGCCTCCCTGGACATTCAGTACTTC
CASSQGASLDIQYF
>TRBV9|.|.|TRBJ1-2
TGTGCCAACAGCCCCCCCGGGCGGCCCTTCCATGGCTACACCTTC
CANSPPGRPFHGYTF
>TRBV27|.|.|TRBJ2-3
TGTGCCAGCAGTACGTCAGGAGTTCAGGCAGGTACGCAGTATTTT
CASSTSGVQAGTQYF
>TRBV7-8|.|TRBD1|TRBJ2-2
TGTGCCAGCAGCCTCCACCAGACAGGGGTAGAGGACACCGGGGAGCTGTTTTTT
CASSLHQTGVEDTGELFF
>TRBV30|few|.|TRBJ2-3
TGTGCCTGGCATGGCACAGATACGCAGTATTTT
CAWHGTDTQYF
>TRBV29-1|.|TRBD2|TRBJ2-3
TGCAGCGTGGCCCCTAGCGGGAGCGGCCTGGGGACAGATACGCAGTATTTT
CSVAPSGSGLGTDTQYF
>TRBV4-1|many|TRBD1|TRBJ2-5
TGCGCCAGCAGCCAACTCCTACAGGGGAAAGAGACCCAGTACTTC
CASSQLLQGKETQYF
>TRBV5-8|few|.|TRBJ1-1
TGTGCCAGCAGCTTGGTTCCGGGGACGGACACTGAAGCTTTCTTT
CASSLVPGTDTEAFF
>TRBV3-1|.|.|TRBJ1-1
TGTGCCAGCAGCCAAAACAGGATCTACACTGAAGCTTTCTTT
CASSQNRIYTEAFF
>TRBV6-5|.|.|TRBJ1-6
TGTGCCAGCAGACGCGGCGGCAGCGATGGGAATTCACCCCTCCACTTT
CASRRGGSDGNSPLHF
>TRBV29-1|many|TRBD1|TRBJ2-2
TGCAGCGCGACAGGGTCTACCGGGGAGCTGTTTTTT
CSATGSTGELFF
>TRBV5-3|few|.|TRBJ1-1
TGTGCCAGCAGCCCGGGACTTTCTGAAGCTTTCTTT
CASSPGLSEAFF
>TRBV7-9|many|.|TRBJ1-4
TGTGCCAGCAGCCCCCCAGAGGGGGGCTGGGGTGAAAAACTGTTTTTT
CASSPPEGGWGEKLFF
>TRBV11-2|few|.|TRBJ2-3
TGTGCCAGCGGCCAGGGGAGGGCAGATACGCAGTATTTT
CASGQGRADTQYF
>TRBV4-3|many|.|TRBJ2-5
TGCGCCAGCAGCCAAGATCGCCAGTCCCAAGAGACCCAGTACTTC
CASSQDRQSQETQYF
>TRBV28|many|.|TRBJ2-1
TGTGCCAGCAGTTTATTTGCCGGGGGCTATGAGCAGTTCTTC
CASSLFAGGYEQFF
>TRBV4-2|few|.|TRBJ2-7
TGTGCCAGCAGCCAAAGCCTAGCCCCCAGAGAGCAGTACTTC
CASSQSLAPREQYF
>TRBV30|many|.|TRBJ1-1
TGTGCCTGGAGTCCTGCTCGGGGATCGAACACTGAAGCTTTCTTT
CAWSPARGSNTEAFF
>TRBV7-9|.|.|TRBJ2-1
TGTGCCAGCAGCCCCGCCGCCTACAATGAGCAGTTCTTC
CASSPAAYNEQFF
>TRBV4-3|.|.|TRBJ1-4
TGCGCCAGCAGCCAAGATTTCTCAGGCGTAACTAATGAAAAACTGTCTTTT
CASSQDFSGVTNEKLSF
>TRBV6-5|many|.|TRBJ1-2
TGTGCCAGCAGTTCTAATGGTGAGATCTATGGCTACACCTTC
CASSSNGEIYGYTF
>TRBV7-9|many|.|TRBJ2-7
TGTGCCAGCAGTTCAGCGGGCTACGAGCAGTACTTC
CASSSAGYEQYF
>TRBV7-9|many|.|TRBJ2-5
TGTGCCAGCAGCCCAGGTACAGATCAAGAGACCCAGTACTTC
CASSPGTDQETQYF
>TRBV6-2/TRBV6-3|few|.|TRBJ2-7
TGTGCCAGCAGTTACGGGACATTTATCTACGAGCAGTACTTC
CASSYGTFIYEQYF
>TRBV15|many|TRBD1|TRBJ1-1
TGTGCCACCAGCAGGAGGGACAGGGGTTTCCCCACTGAAGCTTTCTTT
CATSRRDRGFPTEAFF
>TRBV6-5|many|TRBD2|TRBJ2-3
TGTGCCAGCAGTCCTAGCGGGGGGTGGCCAGATACGCAGTATTTT
CASSPSGGWPDTQYF
>TRBV4-3|few|TRBD2|TRBJ2-1
TGCGCCAGCAGCCAAGATCGGATGGCAGCGGGAGCCTACAATGAGCAGTTCTTC
CASSQDRMAAGAYNEQFF
>TRBV12-3/TRBV12-4|many|.|TRBJ2-3
TGTGCCAGCAGCCACAGGGTTGTAGGCACAGATACGCAGTATTTT
CASSHRVVGTDTQYF
>TRBV15|.|.|TRBJ2-7
TGTGCCGCCAGCAGAGGGTGGAGGGACGGCTCCTACGAGCAGTACTTC
CAASRGWRDGSYEQYF
>TRBV9|.|TRBD1|TRBJ2-3
TGTGCCAGCAGCCAACAGGGGTTGGGCACAGATATGCAGTATTTT
CASSQQGLGTDMQYF
>TRBV14|many|TRBD1|TRBJ1-1
TGTGCCAGCAGCCCAGACCCGACAGGGAAAACTGAAGCTTTCTTT
CASSPDPTGKTEAFF
>TRBV5-6|.|.|TRBJ2-7
TGTGCCAGCAGCTCGGCCCAGGAGTACGAGCAGTACTTC
CASSSAQEYEQYF
>TRBV29-1|many|TRBD2|TRBJ2-7
TGCAGCGTTGAGCTCCTAGCGGGGAGCTCCTACGAGCAGTACTTC
CSVELLAGSSYEQYF
>TRBV3-1|.|TRBD2|TRBJ2-3
TGTGCCAGCAGCCAAGACTTACTAGCGGGACTTAGCACAGATACGCAGTATTTT
CASSQDLLAGLSTDTQYF
>TRBV20-1|.|.|TRBJ2-7
TGCAGTGCTAGAGGTAGCGAAACCTACGAGCAGTACTTC
CSARGSETYEQYF
>TRBV9|many|TRBD1|TRBJ1-1
TGTGCCAGCAGCCCCAGGGGGGGACAGGACACTGAAGCTTTCTTT
CASSPRGGQDTEAFF
>TRBV5-3|few|.|TRBJ1-1
TGTGCCAGCAGCTTCAGGGACCTAAACACTGAAGCTTTCTTT
CASSFRDLNTEAFF
>TRBV4-1|many|.|TRBJ1-1
TGCGCCAGCAGCCAAGAATGGGGCCTGACTGAAGCTTTCTTT
CASSQEWGLTEAFF
>TRBV2|few|TRBD1|TRBJ2-7
TGTGCCAGCAGTGAATGGGGGACAGATGCCTTGGGGCAGTACTTC
CASSEWGTDALGQYF
>TRBV19|.|.|TRBJ2-6
TGTGCCAGTAGTATAGGCTTCAGGGCGGCAACTGGGGCCAACGTCCTGACTTTC
CASSIGFRAATGANVLTF
>TRBV6-2/TRBV6-3|.|.|TRBJ2-7
TGTGCCAGCAGTTACTCCACGGGACAACTCTACGAGCAGTACTTC
CASSYSTGQLYEQYF
>TRBV20-1|few|.|TRBJ1-2
TGCAGTGCTAAGGAACAGATTAACTATGGCTACACCTTC
CSAKEQINYGYTF